Below are 31 T cell receptor beta chains sequenced from a single sample in a study of T cells after posttransplantation cyclophosphamide. Libraries were prepared by immunoSEQ multiplex PCR; TCRdb keeps only in-frame clonotypes and omits some of them. The repertoire holds some 52,000 clones, 86% seen once, with approximately 2.8% in the top ten. Sequencing was performed on PBMCs. These receptors all come from a man younger than 45 with a blood cancer, CMV-positive, and with a related stem cell donor.

In DNA, the CDR3 is TGCGCCAGCAGCCAGGGCTACGGACAGGGGTCAGATACGCAGTATTTT. As protein: CASSQGYGQGSDTQYF. The chain is built from TRBV4-3 and TRBJ2-3, with 9 bases that match TRBD1. Germline V CDR1 and CDR2: LGHNA, YSLEER. J was trimmed by 4 bases and V by 3 bases; bases with no gene match: 8. The CDR3 sequence is 16 residues long.

This clone was recorded once. The chain carries TRBV9 and TRBJ2-1; D not resolved. The V end lost 0 bases, the J end lost 4 bases, and 17 bases lay between the germline ends. The V gene's germline CDR1 is SGDLS and CDR2 YYNGEE. This CDR3 contains 17 residues. CDR3 in amino acids: CASSVGDSFRLYNEQFF. The CDR3, as DNA: TGTGCCAGCAGCGTAGGAGATAGCTTCCGGCTATACAATGAGCAGTTCTTC. Together with reference TRBV9 and TRBJ2-1, the CDR3 gives the full variable domain: DSGVTQTPKHLITATGQRVTLRCSPRSGDLSVYWYQQSLDQGLQFLIQYYNGEERAKGNILERFSAQQFPDLHSELNLSSLELGDSALYFCASSVGDSFRLYNEQFFGPGTRLTVL.

In its sample, this clone was seen a few times. In DNA, the CDR3 is TGTGCCAGCAGGACGCGAACGGGTGCCGACACTGAAGCTTTCTTT. It translates to CASRTRTGADTEAFF. The chain has TRBV6-5 and TRBJ1-1; no firm D call. V gave up 6 bases and J gave up 3 bases, with 17 bases separating them. The CDR3 loop spans 15 amino acids. Looked up from germline, CDR1 is MNHEY and CDR2 is SVGAGI.

The chain joins TRBV7-2 to TRBJ2-1; D is possibly TRBD2 (6 bases). The V gene's germline CDR1 is SGHTA and CDR2 FQGNSA. This CDR3 has 16 residues. Trimming left V 2 bases short and J 6 bases short, with 17 bases between. The CDR3 DNA is TGTGCCAGCAGCTTAAGTACTAGCCTCCGCATCAATGAGCAGTTCTTC. Protein: CASSLSTSLRINEQFF.

This rearrangement joins TRBV28 to TRBJ2-1, with TRBD1 as a possible D gene (5 bases). The CDR3 length is 11 residues. The germline CDR1 and CDR2 sequences are MDHEN and SYDVKM. V shed 3 bases and J shed 8 bases, with 5 bases lying between them. For the CDR3, the DNA is TGTGCCAGCAGTTTCAGGGATGAGCAGTTCTTC. It is translated as CASSFRDEQFF.

The genes are TRBV6-1 and TRBJ1-2, with unresolved D. The CDR3 loop spans 14 amino acids. V was cut by 4 bases and J by 6 bases, with 15 bases left in between. Germline CDR1 is MNHNS and CDR2 is SASEGT. The CDR3 region has the DNA TGTGCCAGCAGTGCTAGGACGCCCGGGGATGGCTACACCTTC. This gives the protein CASSARTPGDGYTF.

The chain uses TRBV19 and TRBJ1-5, with 8 bases fitting TRBD1. Germline V lookup: CDR1 LNHDA, CDR2 SQIVND (reference sequence). The ends lost 3 bases at V and 4 bases at J; junction bases unmatched: 5. This CDR3 has 15 amino acids. The CDR3 is CASSISRTGNQPQHF. CDR3 sequence (DNA): TGTGCCAGTAGTATTTCTCGGACAGGGAATCAGCCCCAGCATTTT.

The V gene is TRBV10-2, the J gene TRBJ2-7; the D gene is possibly TRBD2 (5 bases). V lost 1 base and J 6 bases, leaving 7 bases between the germline ends. This CDR3 is built from 12 residues. CDR1 is WSHSY and CDR2 is SAAADI in the germline V gene. The CDR3 here is CASSEFGIEQYF. The CDR3 coding sequence is TGCGCCAGCAGTGAGTTCGGGATCGAGCAGTACTTC.

The chain joins TRBV7-2 to TRBJ1-1; 7 positions agree with TRBD1. CDR1 is SGHTA, CDR2 FQGNSA, per germline. The trim removed 5 bases at V and 11 bases at J, leaving 11 bases unmatched. The CDR3 contains 13 residues. The DNA for the CDR3 is TGTGCCAGCAGCCCCCGAGACAGGGTCGGCGCTTTCTTT. Its protein is CASSPRDRVGAFF.

V gene TRBV27 combines with J gene TRBJ2-5, with TRBD1 matching over 8 bases. Trimming cost V 5 bases and J 5 bases; bases outside gene matches: 16. Looked up from germline, CDR1 is MNHEY and CDR2 is SMNVEV (reference sequence). The CDR3 totals 17 residues. The CDR3 sequence is CASSPRARQGNVETQYF. The CDR3 bases are TGTGCCAGCAGTCCCAGGGCGAGACAGGGGAATGTTGAGACCCAGTACTTC.

The chain recombines TRBV5-1 with TRBJ2-1; D is uncertain. V lost 0 bases to trimming and J lost 4 bases, with 14 bases between them. Per germline, CDR1 SGHRS and CDR2 YFSETQ. This CDR3 comprises 16 residues. The DNA of the CDR3 is TGCGCCAGCAGCTTGGCCGATCAGGCCCTATACAATGAGCAGTTCTTC. Translated: CASSLADQALYNEQFF.

This chain connects TRBV11-3 to TRBJ2-7; D is unresolved. The CDR3 is 12 amino acids. In germline, CDR1 is SGHNT, CDR2 YENEEA. The germline V and J ends were trimmed by 5 bases and 0 bases, with 5 bases remaining between them. DNA of the CDR3: TGTGCCAGCAGCCCGAGCTCCTACGAGCAGTACTTC. Amino acids: CASSPSSYEQYF.

This sequence joins TRBV19 and TRBJ1-1, with 7 bases that match TRBD1. Per germline, CDR1 LNHDA and CDR2 SQIVND (reference sequence). V dropped 1 base and J dropped 0; count of bases not matched to a gene: 8. The CDR3 has 17 residues. The chain's CDR3 is CASSIGRGQLLNTEAFF. CDR3 sequence (DNA): TGTGCCAGTAGTATAGGTAGGGGACAGCTACTGAACACTGAAGCTTTCTTT. The full variable domain, its missing parts supplied by reference TRBV19 and TRBJ1-1, is DGGITQSPKYLFRKEGQNVTLSCEQNLNHDAMYWYRQDPGQGLRLIYYSQIVNDFQKGDIAEGYSVSREKKESFPLTVTSAQKNPTAFYLCASSIGRGQLLNTEAFFGQGTRLTVV.

The rearrangement links TRBV4-1 to TRBJ1-3, with 8 bases lining up with TRBD1. This CDR3 has 16 residues. Germline V lookup: CDR1 MGHRA, CDR2 YSYEKL. V lost 4 bases to trimming and J lost 4 bases; unmatched junction nucleotides: 9. The CDR3 sequence: CASSPNFAGGGNTIYF. Here the CDR3 DNA reads TGCGCCAGCAGCCCCAATTTCGCAGGGGGCGGAAACACCATATATTTT.

This CDR3 is CASGTGMYNEQFF. In DNA, the CDR3 is TGCGCCAGCGGGACAGGGATGTACAATGAGCAGTTCTTC. V gene TRBV5-1 combines with J gene TRBJ2-1, with 9 bases matching TRBD1. CDR1 and CDR2 from the germline V gene are SGHRS and YFSETQ. V was clipped by 7 bases and J by 4 bases; unmatched bases: 3. The CDR3 totals 13 residues.

The chain combines TRBV2 with TRBJ2-3; 8 nucleotides match TRBD1. Trimming at V came to 6 bases and at J to 10 bases, leaving 15 bases not matched to a gene. Germline CDR1 SNHLY, CDR2 FYNNEI. This CDR3 is 15 amino acids long. The CDR3 reads CASSQQGVSSVAQYF. The DNA of the CDR3 is TGTGCCAGCAGCCAACAGGGGGTCTCTTCGGTAGCGCAGTATTTT. Supplemented by reference TRBV2 and TRBJ2-3, the full variable domain reads EPEVTQTPSHQVTQMGQEVILRCVPISNHLYFYWYRQILGQKVEFLVSFYNNEISEKSEIFDDQFSVERPDGSNFTLKIRSTKLEDSAMYFCASSQQGVSSVAQYFGPGTRLTVL.

The chain combines TRBV9 with TRBJ2-5; D unresolved. This CDR3 has 16 amino acids. The germline CDR1 and CDR2 sequences are SGDLS and YYNGEE. The V end was cut by 4 bases, the J end by 0 bases, with 16 bases between. The CDR3 sequence is CASSPRPELYQETQYF. CDR3 nucleotides: TGTGCCAGCAGCCCCAGGCCCGAATTGTACCAAGAGACCCAGTACTTC.

This rearrangement joins TRBV30 to TRBJ1-1, with a tentative D call TRBD1 (5 bases). CDR1 is GTSNPN and CDR2 is SVGIG in the germline V gene (reference sequence). V shed 2 bases and J shed 7 bases, with 14 bases lying between them. The CDR3 extends over 13 amino acids. This chain's CDR3 is CAWSRQRLSEAFF. The CDR3 bases are TGTGCCTGGAGTAGACAGCGACTCAGTGAAGCTTTCTTT.

The V gene is TRBV5-4, the J gene TRBJ2-7; 7 bases line up with TRBD2. This CDR3 spans 15 amino acids. Trimming at V came to 4 bases and at J to 2 bases, leaving 9 bases not matched to a gene. CDR1 is SGHNT, CDR2 YYREEE, per germline (reference sequence). CDR3 sequence reads: CASSPKSGIAYEQYF. CDR3 coding DNA: TGTGCCAGCAGCCCGAAGAGCGGGATCGCCTACGAGCAGTACTTC.

This chain connects TRBV7-2 to TRBJ2-7; D is perhaps TRBD1 (5 bases). Per the germline V gene, CDR1 is SGHTA and CDR2 is FQGNSA. The V end was cut by 4 bases, the J end by 6 bases, with 16 bases between. The CDR3 runs 14 residues. CDR3 nucleotides: TGTGCCAGCAGCTCCGACGGACACCTTGGCGAGCAGTACTTC. It encodes CASSSDGHLGEQYF.

CDR3 region: CASSILAFTDTQYF. The DNA of the CDR3 is TGTGCCAGCAGCATACTAGCGTTTACAGATACGCAGTATTTT. V usage is TRBV9 and J usage is TRBJ2-3; TRBD2 matches at 7 bases. J gave up 3 bases and V 4 bases, and 5 bases lay outside the gene matches. Germline lookup yields CDR1 SGDLS and CDR2 YYNGEE. CDR3 length: 14 amino acids. Drawing the rest from reference TRBV9 and TRBJ2-3, the complete variable domain is DSGVTQTPKHLITATGQRVTLRCSPRSGDLSVYWYQQSLDQGLQFLIQYYNGEERAKGNILERFSAQQFPDLHSELNLSSLELGDSALYFCASSILAFTDTQYFGPGTRLTVL.

About this clone itself: Different DNA sequences within this sample yield the same CDR3. The chain is built from TRBV9 and TRBJ2-1, with 10 bases that match TRBD2. Germline V lookup: CDR1 SGDLS, CDR2 YYNGEE. This CDR3 is built from 15 residues. Losses at the gene ends were 1 base for V and 6 bases for J; bases not matched to a gene: 4. CDR3 sequence: CASSVLAGAGNEQFF. CDR3 coding DNA: TGTGCCAGCAGCGTACTAGCGGGAGCGGGCAATGAGCAGTTCTTC.

This chain links TRBV5-1 with TRBJ1-2, with D possibly being TRBD1 (6 bases). The CDR3 has 16 residues. The germline V gene encodes CDR1 SGHRS and CDR2 YFSETQ. Trimming pared 0 bases from V and 0 bases from J, leaving 12 bases between. The CDR3 DNA sequence: TGCGCCAGCAGCTTGGTAGGGGGACTAGCTAACTATGGCTACACCTTC. Protein product: CASSLVGGLANYGYTF.

This chain uses TRBV11-3 with TRBJ1-1; D gene uncertain. Germline V gene lookup returns CDR1 SGHNT and CDR2 YENEEA. The CDR3 contains 14 residues. Trimming took 5 bases from V and 10 from J, leaving 20 bases between them. The CDR3 nucleotides read TGTGCCAGCAGCCCCGTGGGAGAGCTTCCCAGAGCTTTCTTT. It yields the protein CASSPVGELPRAFF. Based on the CDR3 plus reference TRBV11-3 and TRBJ1-1, the full variable domain is EAGVVQSPRYKIIEKKQPVAFWCNPISGHNTLYWYLQNLGQGPELLIRYENEEAVDDSQLPKDRFSAERLKGVDSTLKIQPAELGDSAVYLCASSPVGELPRAFFGQGTRLTVV.

This clone was seen a single time. The rearrangement joins TRBV4-1 to TRBJ2-7, with 10 nucleotides matching TRBD2. The germline V gene has CDR1 MGHRA and CDR2 YSYEKL. Trimming removed 4 bases from V and 6 bases from J; junction bases left unmatched: 9. This CDR3 has 15 amino acids. The CDR3 nucleotides are TGCGCCAGCAGCCTTGGGGTGCTAGCGGGAGTCGAGCAGTACTTC. It codes for CASSLGVLAGVEQYF.

The CDR3 sequence is CASSSGQGRTYEQYF. The CDR3 DNA reads as TGCGCCAGCAGCTCAGGACAGGGGCGCACCTACGAGCAGTACTTC. The rearrangement uses TRBV5-1 and TRBJ2-7; 9 bases agree with TRBD1. CDR3 size: 15 residues. The trim removed 3 bases at V and 2 bases at J, leaving 6 bases unmatched. CDR1 and CDR2 (germline): SGHRS, YFSETQ.

The chain recombines TRBV5-5 with TRBJ2-2; 8 nucleotides agree with TRBD2. The CDR3 contains 15 residues. CDR1 and CDR2 from the germline V gene are SGHKS and YYEKEE (reference sequence). Unmatched junction bases numbered 8, after V lost 4 bases and J lost 6 bases. The CDR3 loop reads CASSLSGSIAGELFF. The CDR3 coding sequence is TGTGCCAGCAGCCTCAGCGGGAGTATCGCCGGGGAGCTGTTTTTT.

The chain couples TRBV5-6 to TRBJ1-1; 12 bases are a match to TRBD1. The CDR3 is made up of 16 amino acids. With 4 bases clipped from V and 1 base from J, the junction kept 5 bases outside the gene matches. The germline V gene has CDR1 SGHDT and CDR2 YYEEEE. In DNA form, the CDR3 reads TGTGCCAGCAGCCCGGGACAGGGGGCAAGGAACACTGAAGCTTTCTTT. This translates into CASSPGQGARNTEAFF.

V usage is TRBV19 and J usage is TRBJ1-4, with D uncertain. Looked up from germline, CDR1 is LNHDA and CDR2 is SQIVND (reference sequence). Trimming cost V 2 bases and J 0 bases, with 4 bases left between them. The CDR3 runs to 14 residues. The CDR3: CASSISATNEKLFF. The CDR3 coding sequence is TGTGCCAGTAGTATAAGCGCAACTAATGAAAAACTGTTTTTT.

The rearrangement joins TRBV10-3 to TRBJ2-1, with TRBD2 identical over 7 bases. Trimming removed 5 bases from V and 1 base from J; junction bases left unmatched: 5. Germline CDR1 reads ENHRY; CDR2 reads SYGVKD. This CDR3 is built from 15 residues. CDR3 sequence: CAISSASGSYNEQFF. Here the CDR3 DNA reads TGTGCCATCAGTTCGGCTAGCGGTTCCTACAATGAGCAGTTCTTC.

The chain recombines TRBV2 with TRBJ1-5; 7 bases line up with TRBD1. This CDR3 comprises 15 residues. The germline V gene has CDR1 SNHLY and CDR2 FYNNEI. V lost 4 bases and J lost 5; bases outside the gene matches: 8. The CDR3 DNA reads TGTGCCAGCAGTGGGGGACAGTTCCTATATCAGCCCCAGCATTTT. It specifies CASSGGQFLYQPQHF.